This T cell receptor (beta chain) was sequenced during a study of patients and donors after allogeneic stem cell transplantation. A single record per CDR3 protein comes from TCRdb applying MiXCR to the RT-PCR reads. Of roughly 230,000 distinct CDR3 sequences listed, roughly 15% are singletons. Losses at the gene ends were 4 bases for V and 1 base for J; bases not matched to a gene: 8. CDR3 length equals 16 residues. CDR1 and CDR2 (germline): KGHDR, SFDVKD. The sequenced sample consisted of blood, either unsorted or a sorted T cell fraction (not recorded which). This TCR derives from a human donor who was either an allogeneic HSCT recipient or a stem cell or donor lymphocyte infusion donor (not recorded which). It is not recorded whose cells these are; they may come from a transplant donor. This sequence joins TRBV24-1 and TRBJ2-5; the match to TRBD2 covers 7 bases. The CDR3: CATSDIGEGTQETQYF. CDR3 nucleotides: TGTGCCACCAGTGACATCGGGGAGGGTACCCAAGAGACCCAGTACTTC.